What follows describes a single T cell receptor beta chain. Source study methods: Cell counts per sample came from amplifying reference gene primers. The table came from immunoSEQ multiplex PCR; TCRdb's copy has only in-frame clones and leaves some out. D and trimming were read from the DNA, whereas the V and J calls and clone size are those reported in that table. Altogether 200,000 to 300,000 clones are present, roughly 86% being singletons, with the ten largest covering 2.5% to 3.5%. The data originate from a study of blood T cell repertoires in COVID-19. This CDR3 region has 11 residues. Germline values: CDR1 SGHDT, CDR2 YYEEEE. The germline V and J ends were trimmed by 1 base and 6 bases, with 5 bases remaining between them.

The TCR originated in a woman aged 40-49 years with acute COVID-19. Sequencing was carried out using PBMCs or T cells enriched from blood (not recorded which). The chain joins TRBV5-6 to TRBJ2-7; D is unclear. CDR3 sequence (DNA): TGTGCCAGCAGCTTGTTCGGCGAGCAGTACTTC. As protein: CASSLFGEQYF.